The clone carrying this TCR beta chain was seen ten or more times. The target antigen is unknown. Full-length variable regions came from constant-region reverse primers plus semi-nested Nested Universal Primer A PCR. Each CDR3 protein gets one entry after TCRdb re-called the 5' RACE reads with MiXCR. The table includes roughly 52,000 distinct CDR3 sequences, about 15% detected once. V was shortened by 3 bases and J by 4 bases, with 16 bases between the two germline ends. The CDR3 extends over 16 amino acids. Study-wide findings and caveats: The TCR gene usage of tumor memory CD4+ T cells clustered together with blood and lymph node memory CD4+ cells and with lymph node naive CD4+ cells.

The rearrangement uses TRBV12-3 or TRBV12-4 and TRBJ2-1; D is undetermined. The source of this sequence is a female donor with breast cancer. Specimen: naive CD4+ T cells sorted from blood. The subset denotes: naive CD4+ T cells, CD4+CD45RA+CD25-. The CDR3 bases are TGTGCCAGCAGTTTCGGTCCGTCTCAATCTTACAATGAGCAGTTCTTC. The encoded protein is CASSFGPSQSYNEQFF.